This T cell receptor beta chain is from a study of blood T cell repertoires in COVID-19. Study overall: The study drew acute and convalescent COVID-19 samples from the United States, Italy and Spain. PBMCs, B-cell-depleted T cells, or T cells provided the cDNA or gDNA that made up the material.

The V end was cut by 6 bases, the J end by 2 bases, with 10 bases between. Germline V gene sequence: CDR1 MNHEY, CDR2 SVGAGI. This CDR3 comprises 13 residues. In the original analysis: Amplifying reference gene primers gave estimates of nucleated cell counts. The data were produced by immunoSEQ multiplex PCR, yet TCRdb's version contains in-frame clones alone and is incomplete. The DNA was the basis for D and trimming; V, J and clone size are from that table. The sample lists about 360,000 clones; more than 75% were seen once. Comment on this clone: The sample carries other DNA sequences with the same CDR3.

The source of this sequence is a human donor in a cohort sampled during active COVID-19. The material sequenced was peripheral blood. The chain carries TRBV6-5 and TRBJ2-5, with a tentative D call TRBD2 (5 bases). CDR3 bases: TGTGCCAGCAGCCTGGACTCACAAGAGACCCAGTACTTC. Translation gives CASSLDSQETQYF.